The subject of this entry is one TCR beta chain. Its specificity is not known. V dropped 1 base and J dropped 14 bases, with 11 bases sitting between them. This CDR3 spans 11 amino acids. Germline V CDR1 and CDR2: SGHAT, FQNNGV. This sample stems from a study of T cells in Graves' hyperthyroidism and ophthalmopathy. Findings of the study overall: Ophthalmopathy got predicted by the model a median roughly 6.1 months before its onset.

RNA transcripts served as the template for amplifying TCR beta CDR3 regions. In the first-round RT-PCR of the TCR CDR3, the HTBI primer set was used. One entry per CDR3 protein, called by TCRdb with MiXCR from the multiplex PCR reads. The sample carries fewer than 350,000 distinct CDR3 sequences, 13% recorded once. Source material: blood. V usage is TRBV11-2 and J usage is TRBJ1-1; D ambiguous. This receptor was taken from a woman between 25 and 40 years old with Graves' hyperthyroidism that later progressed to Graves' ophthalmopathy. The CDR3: CASSLGTPKFF. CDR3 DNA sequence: TGTGCCAGCAGCTTAGGGACCCCGAAGTTCTTT.